These 19 T cell receptor beta chains share one sample of origin, sequenced in a study of blood T cell repertoires in COVID-19 (dated by TCRdb to 2018 to 2021). Libraries came from the immunoSEQ multiplex PCR assay. TCRdb retrieved this table from immuneACCESS and kept in-frame rearrangements only. Not all clones are present; in checked studies, unresolved V genes account for under half, and no reason is known for the remainder. The sample table records just over 150,000 clones; approximately 92% of these occur just once. In total, the top ten clones hold around 15% of the sample. The sample comprised peripheral blood. These receptors all stem from a woman aged 40 to 50 with acute or convalescent COVID-19.

V gene TRBV7-9 combines with J gene TRBJ2-7; weak D call: TRBD1 (6 bases). Trimming removed 2 bases at V and 6 bases at J, with 17 bases between. Germline V CDR1 and CDR2: SEHNR, FQNEAQ (reference sequence). This CDR3 contains 15 residues. Here the CDR3 reads CASSLLGDTSGEQYF. The CDR3 bases are TGTGCCAGCAGCTTATTAGGGGACACGTCTGGCGAGCAGTACTTC.

V usage is TRBV7-8 and J usage is TRBJ2-6, with 7 positions matching TRBD1. Germline loops: CDR1 SGHVS, CDR2 FQNEAQ. Trimming took 1 base from V and 4 from J; bases not matched to a gene: 1. The CDR3 is 15 residues long. In DNA form, the CDR3 reads TGTGCCAGCAGCTTAGAGGGGGCCGGGGCCAACGTCCTGACTTTC. As protein: CASSLEGAGANVLTF.

CDR3 sequence reads: CASSSDRDNEQFF. The CDR3 nucleotides are TGTGCCAGCAGCTCGGACAGGGACAATGAGCAGTTCTTC. The chain couples TRBV7-3 to TRBJ2-1; TRBD1 aligns across 8 bases. The junction had 1 base not matched to a gene; V was cut back by 4 bases and J by 5 bases. Germline CDR1 is SGHTA and CDR2 is FQGTGA. This CDR3 region has 13 residues.

The rearrangement joins TRBV5-6 to TRBJ2-1; weak D call: TRBD2 (6 bases). Trimming pared 4 bases from V and 8 bases from J, leaving 22 bases between. Germline CDR1 is SGHDT and CDR2 is YYEEEE. The CDR3 covers 16 residues. CDR3: CASSITSGRRVDEQFF. CDR3 DNA: TGTGCCAGCAGCATCACGTCGGGAAGGAGGGTCGATGAGCAGTTCTTC.

The chain carries TRBV2 and TRBJ2-1; 12 bases align to TRBD2. The junction had 9 bases not matched to a gene; V was cut back by 5 bases and J by 10 bases. The CDR3 runs to 15 residues. The germline CDR1 and CDR2 sequences are SNHLY and FYNNEI. CDR3 residues: CASSLLAGGGGEQFF. The CDR3 region has the DNA TGTGCCAGCAGTCTACTAGCGGGGGGCGGTGGGGAGCAGTTCTTC.

This chain uses TRBV6-5 with TRBJ2-1; TRBD1 agrees at 8 bases. The CDR3 is 16 residues long. Germline loops: CDR1 MNHEY, CDR2 SVGAGI. V was clipped by 1 base and J by 7 bases; unmatched bases: 9. The DNA for the CDR3 is TGTGCCAGCAGTTACTTGTATGCGCAGGGGGCAAATGAGCAGTTCTTC. Amino acid sequence: CASSYLYAQGANEQFF.

This CDR3 reads CASSTGTYEQYF. CDR3 sequence (DNA): TGCGCCAGCAGTACCGGGACATACGAGCAGTACTTC. This chain joins TRBV10-2 and TRBJ2-7; a possible D gene is TRBD1 (6 bases). V lost 5 bases, J lost 4 bases, and 9 bases lay in between. The CDR3 sequence is 12 residues long. Germline CDR1 and CDR2: WSHSY and SAAADI.

A word on this clone: The junction and the germline gene differ at one end; a read error may be behind it. The CDR3 bases are TGTGCCACCAGCGATTTAACTAGCGGGGGAAGGAATGAGCAGTTCTTC. Translation gives CATSDLTSGGRNEQFF. The chain carries TRBV24-1 and TRBJ2-1; 11 positions match TRBD2. Looked up from germline, CDR1 is KGHDR and CDR2 is SFDVKD. The CDR3 consists of 16 residues.

The CDR3 loop reads CASSLVGTSGRYNEQFF. CDR3 sequence (DNA): TGTGCCAGCAGCTTAGTTGGGACTAGCGGGAGGTACAATGAGCAGTTCTTC. This sequence joins TRBV11-3 and TRBJ2-1; 15 nucleotides line up with TRBD2. V was clipped by 1 base and J by 4 bases; unmatched bases: 2. The CDR3 contains 17 residues. Germline V gene lookup returns CDR1 SGHNT and CDR2 YENEEA.

The CDR3 DNA is TGTGCCAGCAGCTTAGCCGATTTAACAGGGAACACTGAAGCTTTCTTT. The encoded protein is CASSLADLTGNTEAFF. The genes are TRBV7-9 and TRBJ1-1; maybe TRBD1 (5 bases). This CDR3 has 16 amino acids. Germline CDR1 and CDR2: SEHNR and FQNEAQ (reference sequence). Trimming stripped 0 bases from V and 1 base from J, with 12 bases between.

The table lists this clone with a count of one. The rearrangement links TRBV15 to TRBJ2-5; no clear D gene. The germline V and J ends were trimmed by 5 bases and 1 base, with 20 bases remaining between them. CDR3 size: 17 residues. The germline CDR1 and CDR2 sequences are LNHNV and YYDKDF (reference sequence). CDR3 sequence (DNA): TGTGCCACCAGCTCCAGATTTGGAGTCCGAATCCAAGAGACCCAGTACTTC. This encodes CATSSRFGVRIQETQYF.

This sequence joins TRBV7-6 and TRBJ1-2; D possibly corresponds to TRBD1 (6 bases). V lost 5 bases and J 2 bases, leaving 15 bases between the germline ends. This CDR3 spans 15 amino acids. Germline V gene sequence: CDR1 SGHVS, CDR2 FNYEAQ. The CDR3 region has the DNA TGTGCCAGCAGCCCCAAAACAGGGCCCAACTATGGCTACACCTTC. Translated: CASSPKTGPNYGYTF.

The rearrangement links TRBV25-1 to TRBJ1-3; 9 positions agree with TRBD1. J lost 1 base, V lost 7 bases, and 5 bases had no gene match. Per germline, CDR1 MGHDK and CDR2 SYGVNS. This CDR3 region has 15 residues. The CDR3 DNA reads as TGTGCCAGCAAAACCGGGACAGGGTCTGGAAACACCATATATTTT. This sequence encodes CASKTGTGSGNTIYF.

This chain uses TRBV5-1 with TRBJ2-2; tentatively, D is TRBD1 (6 bases). Trimming stripped 4 bases from V and 0 bases from J, with 13 bases between. The CDR3 spans 16 residues. Per germline, CDR1 SGHRS and CDR2 YFSETQ. CDR3 residues: CASSLQTGPNTGELFF. The DNA of the CDR3 is TGCGCCAGCAGCCTCCAGACAGGCCCGAACACCGGGGAGCTGTTTTTT.

Points on this clone: Germline is not matched at one junction end, which may reflect a read error. V usage is TRBV15 and J usage is TRBJ2-1, with 8 nucleotides matching TRBD2. CDR3 length equals 17 residues. Looked up from germline, CDR1 is LNHNV and CDR2 is YYDKDF (reference sequence). CDR3 DNA sequence: TGTGCCACCAGCAGAGTGATCGGGGGGGCCTCCTTCAATGAGCAGTTCTTC. It translates to CATSRVIGGASFNEQFF.

This clone showed up just a few times. The rearrangement links TRBV10-3 to TRBJ2-3; the D gene is possibly TRBD2 (6 bases). Germline V CDR1 and CDR2: ENHRY, SYGVKD. Between the trimmed V and J ends, which lost 5 bases and 2 bases, there was a span of 8 bases. The CDR3 runs to 13 residues. In nucleotides, the CDR3 is TGTGCCATCAGTCAACTAGCCACAGATACGCAGTATTTT. It specifies CAISQLATDTQYF.

Only one count was recorded for this clone. J is TRBJ2-1 and V is TRBV27; 10 bases are a match to TRBD2. With 2 bases clipped from V and 9 bases from J, the junction kept 7 bases outside the gene matches. The CDR3 sequence is 15 residues long. Germline V gene data show CDR1 as MNHEY and CDR2 as SMNVEV (reference sequence). In DNA, the CDR3 is TGTGCCAGCAGTTTAGTCCTAGCGGGAGCCGCTGAGCAGTTCTTC. As protein: CASSLVLAGAAEQFF.

This clone was recorded only once. The chain uses TRBV5-4 and TRBJ2-2; D gene uncertain. The CDR3 consists of 15 residues. The germline CDR1 and CDR2 sequences are SGHNT and YYREEE (reference sequence). The ends were cut back, 3 bases at V and 2 bases at J, with 11 bases in the middle. The CDR3 protein is CASSSSQQNTGELFF. Written as DNA, the CDR3 is TGTGCCAGCAGCTCGTCGCAACAAAACACCGGGGAGCTGTTTTTT.

The chain joins TRBV28 to TRBJ2-7, with D possibly matching TRBD1 (5 bases). Trimming took 3 bases from V and 1 from J, leaving 10 bases between them. This CDR3 has 14 residues. Germline CDR1 is MDHEN and CDR2 is SYDVKM. The CDR3 sequence is CASSLQGRSYEQYF. The CDR3 DNA reads as TGTGCCAGCAGTTTGCAGGGTAGATCCTACGAGCAGTACTTC. The full variable domain, in which reference TRBV28 and TRBJ2-7 provide the parts outside the CDR3, is DVKVTQSSRYLVKRTGEKVFLECVQDMDHENMFWYRQDPGLGLRLIYFSYDVKMKEKGDIPEGYSVSREKKERFSLILESASTNQTSMYLCASSLQGRSYEQYFGPGTRLTVT.